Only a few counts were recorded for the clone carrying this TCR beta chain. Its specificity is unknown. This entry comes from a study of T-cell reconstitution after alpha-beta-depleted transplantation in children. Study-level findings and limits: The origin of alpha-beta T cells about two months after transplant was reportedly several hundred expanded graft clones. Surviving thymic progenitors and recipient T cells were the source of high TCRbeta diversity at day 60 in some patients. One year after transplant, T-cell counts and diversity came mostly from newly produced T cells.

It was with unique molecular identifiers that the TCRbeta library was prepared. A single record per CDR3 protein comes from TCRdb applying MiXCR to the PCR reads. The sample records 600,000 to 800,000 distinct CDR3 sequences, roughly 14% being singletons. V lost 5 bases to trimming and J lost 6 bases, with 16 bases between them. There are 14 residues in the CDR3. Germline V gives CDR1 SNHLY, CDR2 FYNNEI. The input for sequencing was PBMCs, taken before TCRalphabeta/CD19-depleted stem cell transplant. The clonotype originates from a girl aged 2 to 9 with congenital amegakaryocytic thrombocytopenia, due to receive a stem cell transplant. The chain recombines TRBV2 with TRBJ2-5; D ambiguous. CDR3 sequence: CASSPRALTQTQYF. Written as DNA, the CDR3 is TGTGCCAGCAGTCCTCGGGCCTTAACGCAGACCCAGTACTTC.